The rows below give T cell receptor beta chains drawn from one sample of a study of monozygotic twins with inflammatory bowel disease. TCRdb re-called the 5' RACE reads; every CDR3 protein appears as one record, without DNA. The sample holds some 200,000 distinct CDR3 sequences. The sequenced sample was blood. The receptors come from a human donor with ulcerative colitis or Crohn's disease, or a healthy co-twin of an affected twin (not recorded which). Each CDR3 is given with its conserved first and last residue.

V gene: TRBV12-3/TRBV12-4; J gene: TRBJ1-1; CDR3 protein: CASRPSTGVNTEAFF
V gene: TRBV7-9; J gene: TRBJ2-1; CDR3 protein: CASVRGLAGRNEQFF
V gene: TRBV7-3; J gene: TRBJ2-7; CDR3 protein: CASSLTRDRGEQYF
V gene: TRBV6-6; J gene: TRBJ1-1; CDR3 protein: CASSVGSTEAFF
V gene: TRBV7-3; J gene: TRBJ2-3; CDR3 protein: CASSPSRGGADTQYF
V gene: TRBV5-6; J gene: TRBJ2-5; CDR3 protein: CASSFGTLQETQYF
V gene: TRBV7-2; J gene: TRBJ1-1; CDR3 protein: CASSEGGENTEAFF
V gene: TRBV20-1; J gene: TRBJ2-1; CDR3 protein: CSASRGNEQFF
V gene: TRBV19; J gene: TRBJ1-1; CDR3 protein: CASTYRAGNTEAFF
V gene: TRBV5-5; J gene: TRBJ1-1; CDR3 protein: CASSSITGLNTEAFF
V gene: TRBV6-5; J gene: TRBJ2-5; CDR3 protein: CASSYSLVAGIPTETQYF
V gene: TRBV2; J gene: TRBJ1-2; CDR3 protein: CASSEAHSVYGYTF
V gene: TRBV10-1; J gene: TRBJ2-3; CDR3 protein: CASSMDRVRDTQYF
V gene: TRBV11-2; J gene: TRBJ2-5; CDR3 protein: CASSLDNRRSGETQYF
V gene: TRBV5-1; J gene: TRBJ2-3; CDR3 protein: CASSLVPGGETDTQYF
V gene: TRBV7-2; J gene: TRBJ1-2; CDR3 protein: CASSSRARRALFYGYTF
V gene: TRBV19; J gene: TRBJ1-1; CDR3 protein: CASSGQGAIDTEAFF
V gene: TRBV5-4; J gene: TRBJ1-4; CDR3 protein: CASSLGTEMSGLFF
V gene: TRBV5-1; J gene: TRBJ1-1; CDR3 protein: CASRSLNTEAFF
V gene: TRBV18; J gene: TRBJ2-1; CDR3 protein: CASTTNTNYNEQFF
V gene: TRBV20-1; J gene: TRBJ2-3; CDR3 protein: CSAVSGEADTQYF
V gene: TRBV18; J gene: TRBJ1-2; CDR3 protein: CASSPRTDANYGYTF
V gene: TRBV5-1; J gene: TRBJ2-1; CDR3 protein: CASSRRLAGGSSYNEQFF
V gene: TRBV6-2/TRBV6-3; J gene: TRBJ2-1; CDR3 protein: CASKRGGHEQFF